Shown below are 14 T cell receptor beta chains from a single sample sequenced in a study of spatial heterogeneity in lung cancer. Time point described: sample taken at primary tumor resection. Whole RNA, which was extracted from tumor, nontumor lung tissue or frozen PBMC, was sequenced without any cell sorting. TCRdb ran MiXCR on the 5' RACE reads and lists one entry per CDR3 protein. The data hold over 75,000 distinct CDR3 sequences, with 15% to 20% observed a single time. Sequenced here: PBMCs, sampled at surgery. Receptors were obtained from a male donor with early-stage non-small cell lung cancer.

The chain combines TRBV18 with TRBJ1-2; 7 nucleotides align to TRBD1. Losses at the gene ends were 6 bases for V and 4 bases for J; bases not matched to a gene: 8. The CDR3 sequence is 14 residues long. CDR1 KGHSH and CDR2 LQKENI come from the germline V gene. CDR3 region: CASSEGAASYGYTF. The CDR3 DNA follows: TGTGCCAGCTCCGAGGGGGCCGCTAGCTATGGCTACACCTTC.

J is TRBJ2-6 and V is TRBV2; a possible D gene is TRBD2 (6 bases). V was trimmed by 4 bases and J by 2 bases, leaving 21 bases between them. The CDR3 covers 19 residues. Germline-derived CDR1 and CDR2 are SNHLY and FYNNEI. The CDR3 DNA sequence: TGTGCCAGCAGTGGACCCTTACTTGGGAGGTCCCCTGGGGCCAACGTCCTGACTTTC. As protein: CASSGPLLGRSPGANVLTF.

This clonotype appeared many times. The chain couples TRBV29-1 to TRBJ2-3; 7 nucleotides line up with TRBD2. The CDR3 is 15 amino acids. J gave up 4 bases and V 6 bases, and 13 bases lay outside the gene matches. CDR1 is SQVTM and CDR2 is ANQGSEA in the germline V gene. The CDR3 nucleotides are TGCAGCGTCCGGAGGCTAGCGGAGAGGGCAGATACGCAGTATTTT. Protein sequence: CSVRRLAERADTQYF.

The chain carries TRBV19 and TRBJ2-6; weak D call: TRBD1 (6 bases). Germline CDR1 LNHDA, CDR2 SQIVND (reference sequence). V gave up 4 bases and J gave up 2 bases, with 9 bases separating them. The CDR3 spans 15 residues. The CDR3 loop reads CASSSHRAGANVLTF. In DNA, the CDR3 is TGTGCCAGTAGTAGCCACAGGGCTGGGGCCAACGTCCTGACTTTC.

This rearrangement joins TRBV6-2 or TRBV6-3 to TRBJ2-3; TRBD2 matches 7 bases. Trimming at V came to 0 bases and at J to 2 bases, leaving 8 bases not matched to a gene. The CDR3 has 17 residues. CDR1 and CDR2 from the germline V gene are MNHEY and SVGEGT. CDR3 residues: CASSYSPTSGVTDTQYF. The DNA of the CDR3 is TGTGCCAGCAGTTACTCCCCCACCAGCGGGGTCACAGATACGCAGTATTTT.

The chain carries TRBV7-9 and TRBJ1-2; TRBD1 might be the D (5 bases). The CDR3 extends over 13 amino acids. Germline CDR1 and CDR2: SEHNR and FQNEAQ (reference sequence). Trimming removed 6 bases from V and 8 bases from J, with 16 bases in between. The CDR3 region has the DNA TGTGCCAGCAGGTCCGGGGCCGAGCGAGGCTACACCTTC. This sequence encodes CASRSGAERGYTF.

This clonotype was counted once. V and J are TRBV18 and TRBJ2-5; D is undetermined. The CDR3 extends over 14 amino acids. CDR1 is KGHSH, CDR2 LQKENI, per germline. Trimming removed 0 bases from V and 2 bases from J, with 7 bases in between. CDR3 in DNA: TGTGCCAGCTCACCACCAGGCCCACAAGAGACCCAGTACTTC. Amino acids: CASSPPGPQETQYF.

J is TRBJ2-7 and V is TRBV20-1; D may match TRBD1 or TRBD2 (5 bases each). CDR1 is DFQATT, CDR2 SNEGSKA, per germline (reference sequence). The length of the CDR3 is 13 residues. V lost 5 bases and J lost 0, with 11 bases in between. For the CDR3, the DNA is TGCAGTGCTCCCCGGGACGACTCCTACGAGCAGTACTTC. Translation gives CSAPRDDSYEQYF.

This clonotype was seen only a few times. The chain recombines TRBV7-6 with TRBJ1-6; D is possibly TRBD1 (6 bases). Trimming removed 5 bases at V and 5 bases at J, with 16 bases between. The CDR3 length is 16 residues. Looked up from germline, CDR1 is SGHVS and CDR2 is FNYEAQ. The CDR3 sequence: CASSLRPRGNNSPLHF. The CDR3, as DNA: TGTGCCAGCAGCCTAAGGCCCAGGGGAAATAATTCACCCCTCCACTTT.

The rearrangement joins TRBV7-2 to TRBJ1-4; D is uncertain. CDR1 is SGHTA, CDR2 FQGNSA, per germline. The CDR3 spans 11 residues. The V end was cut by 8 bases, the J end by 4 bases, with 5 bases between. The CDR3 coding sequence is TGTGCCAGCGGATATAATGAAAAACTGTTTTTT. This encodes CASGYNEKLFF. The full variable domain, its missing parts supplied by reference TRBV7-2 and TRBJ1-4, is GAGVSQSPSNKVTEKGKDVELRCDPISGHTALYWYRQSLGQGLEFLIYFQGNSAPDKSGLPSDRFSAERTGGSVSTLTIQRTQQEDSAVYLCASGYNEKLFFGSGTQLSVL.

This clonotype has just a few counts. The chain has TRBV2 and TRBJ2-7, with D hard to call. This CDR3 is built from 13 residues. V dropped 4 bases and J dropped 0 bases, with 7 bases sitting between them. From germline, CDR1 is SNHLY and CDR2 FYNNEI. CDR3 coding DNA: TGTGCCAGCAGTGGCCCCCCCTCCTACGAGCAGTACTTC. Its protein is CASSGPPSYEQYF.

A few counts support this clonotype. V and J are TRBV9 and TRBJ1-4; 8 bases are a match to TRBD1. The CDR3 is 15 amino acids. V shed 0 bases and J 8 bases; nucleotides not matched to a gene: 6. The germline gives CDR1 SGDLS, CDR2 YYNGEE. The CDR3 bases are TGTGCCAGCAGCGTAGATGGCAGGGGGCACGAAAAACTGTTTTTT. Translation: CASSVDGRGHEKLFF.

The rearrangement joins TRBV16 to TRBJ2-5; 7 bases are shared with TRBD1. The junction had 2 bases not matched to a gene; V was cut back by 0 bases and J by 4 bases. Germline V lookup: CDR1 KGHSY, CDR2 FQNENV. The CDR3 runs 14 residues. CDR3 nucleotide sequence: TGTGCCAGCAGCCAATCCTACAGGGGAGAGACCCAGTACTTC. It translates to CASSQSYRGETQYF.

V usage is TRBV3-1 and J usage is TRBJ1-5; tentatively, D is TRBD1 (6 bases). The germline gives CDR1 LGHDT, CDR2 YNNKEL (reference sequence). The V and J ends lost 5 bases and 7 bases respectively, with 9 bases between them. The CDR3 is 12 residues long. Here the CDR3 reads CASSAQGQPQHF. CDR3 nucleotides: TGTGCCAGCAGCGCCCAGGGGCAGCCCCAGCATTTT.